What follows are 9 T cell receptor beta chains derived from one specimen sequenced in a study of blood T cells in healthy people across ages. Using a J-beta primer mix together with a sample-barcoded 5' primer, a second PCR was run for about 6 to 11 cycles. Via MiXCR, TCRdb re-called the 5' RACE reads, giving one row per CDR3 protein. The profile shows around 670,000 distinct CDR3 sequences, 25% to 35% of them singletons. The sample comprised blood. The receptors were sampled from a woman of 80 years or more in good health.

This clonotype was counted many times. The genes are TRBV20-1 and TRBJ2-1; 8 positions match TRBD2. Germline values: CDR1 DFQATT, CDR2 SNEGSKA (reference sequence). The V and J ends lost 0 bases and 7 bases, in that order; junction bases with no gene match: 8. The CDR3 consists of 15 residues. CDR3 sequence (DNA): TGCAGTGCTAGAGAGATTGCGGGGGGACGGAATGAGCAGTTCTTC. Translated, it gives CSAREIAGGRNEQFF.

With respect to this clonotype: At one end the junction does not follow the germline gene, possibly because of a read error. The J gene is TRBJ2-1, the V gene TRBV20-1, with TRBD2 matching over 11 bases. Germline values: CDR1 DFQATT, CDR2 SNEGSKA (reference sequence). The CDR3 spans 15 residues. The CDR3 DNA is TGCAGTGCCAGAGTCTCTAGCGGGGGGAACAGTGAGCAGTTCTTC. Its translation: CSARVSSGGNSEQFF.

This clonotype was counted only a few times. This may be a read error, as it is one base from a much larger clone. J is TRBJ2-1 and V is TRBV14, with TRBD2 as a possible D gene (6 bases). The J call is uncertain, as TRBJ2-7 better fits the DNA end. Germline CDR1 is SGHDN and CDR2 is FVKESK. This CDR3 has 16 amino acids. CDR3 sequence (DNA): TGTGCCAGCAGCCCCGGCCGGGACTTCGCCTACAATGAGCAGTACTTC. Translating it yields CASSPGRDFAYNEQYF.

The DNA of the CDR3 is TGTGCCACCTCGCGGGGGTCGGGCTCCTACAATGAGCAGTTCTTC. It encodes CATSRGSGSYNEQFF. The chain recombines TRBV6-5 with TRBJ2-1; 7 positions match TRBD2. The CDR3 has 15 residues. The germline CDR1 and CDR2 sequences are MNHEY and SVGAGI. V was pared by 10 bases and J by 0 bases, with 9 bases of the junction left unmatched.

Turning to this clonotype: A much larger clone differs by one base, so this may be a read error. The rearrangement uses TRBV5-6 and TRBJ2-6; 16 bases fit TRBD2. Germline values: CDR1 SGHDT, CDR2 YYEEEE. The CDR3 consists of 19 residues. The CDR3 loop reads CASSPGLAGGNSGANVRTF. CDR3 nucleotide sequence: TGTGCCAGCAGCCCGGGACTAGCGGGGGGGAACTCTGGGGCCAACGTCCGGACTTTC. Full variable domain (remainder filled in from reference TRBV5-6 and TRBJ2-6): DAGVTQSPTHLIKTRGQQVTLRCSPKSGHDTVSWYQQALGQGPQFIFQYYEEEERQRGNFPDRFSGHQFPNYSSELNVNALLLGDSALYLCASSPGLAGGNSGANVRTFGAGSRLTVL.

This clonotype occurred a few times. The CDR3 DNA sequence: TGTGCCAGCAGCGCAACGGGACAGGGGGCATTTAATGAAAAACTGTTTTTT. This translates into CASSATGQGAFNEKLFF. The chain combines TRBV9 with TRBJ1-4; 12 nucleotides line up with TRBD1. CDR3 length: 17 residues. V lost 3 bases to trimming and J lost 4 bases; unmatched junction nucleotides: 7. CDR1 and CDR2 (germline): SGDLS, YYNGEE. The variable domain in full, completed from reference TRBV9 and TRBJ1-4, reads DSGVTQTPKHLITATGQRVTLRCSPRSGDLSVYWYQQSLDQGLQFLIQYYNGEERAKGNILERFSAQQFPDLHSELNLSSLELGDSALYFCASSATGQGAFNEKLFFGSGTQLSVL.

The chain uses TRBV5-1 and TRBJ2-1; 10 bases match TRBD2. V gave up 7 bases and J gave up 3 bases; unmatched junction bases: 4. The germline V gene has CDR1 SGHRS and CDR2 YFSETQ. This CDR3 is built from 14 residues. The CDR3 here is CASGASGGYNEQFF. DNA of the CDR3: TGCGCCAGCGGGGCTAGCGGGGGCTACAATGAGCAGTTCTTC.

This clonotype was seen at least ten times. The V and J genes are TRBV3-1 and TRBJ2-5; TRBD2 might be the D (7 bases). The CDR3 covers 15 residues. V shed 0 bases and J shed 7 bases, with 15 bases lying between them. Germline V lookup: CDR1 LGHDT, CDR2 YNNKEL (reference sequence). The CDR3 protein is CASSQDRTGGGTQYF. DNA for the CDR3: TGTGCCAGCAGCCAAGATAGGACGGGGGGCGGGACCCAGTACTTC.

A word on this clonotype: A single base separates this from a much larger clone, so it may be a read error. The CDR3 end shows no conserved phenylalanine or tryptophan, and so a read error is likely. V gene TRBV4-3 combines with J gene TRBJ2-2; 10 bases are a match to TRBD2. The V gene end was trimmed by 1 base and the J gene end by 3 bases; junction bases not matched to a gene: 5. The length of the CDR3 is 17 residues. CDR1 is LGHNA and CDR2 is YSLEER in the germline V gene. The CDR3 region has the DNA TGCGCCAGCAGCCAAGTGGGGCTAGCGGGGGACACCGGGGAGCTGTTTTTG. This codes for CASSQVGLAGDTGELFL.